The following is a TCR beta chain sequence with its context. Antigen unknown. The entry originates in a study of CD8 T cells in Susac syndrome. The individuals used as controls were healthy donors who had been matched for both age and sex. While CD8+ and CD4+ T cells were isolated negatively, TEMRA cells were enriched by FACS. Findings and limits, study-wide: It was acknowledged in the study that the number of individuals who were included in its TCR sequencing and HLA analysis was relatively small.

Random hexamers were used to reverse transcribe an amount of 0.5 to 1 ug RNA. Coverage of TCR beta CDR3 amplification by immunoSEQ multiplex PCR extended to 54 Vbeta and 13 Jbeta. A single record per CDR3 protein comes from TCRdb applying MiXCR to the immunoSEQ multiplex PCR reads. Of roughly 130,000 distinct CDR3 sequences in the sample, roughly 96% were seen once. This CDR3 region has 12 residues. Per the germline V gene, CDR1 is MDHEN and CDR2 is SYDVKM. V was clipped by 3 bases and J by 5 bases, with 7 bases between them. Sequenced sample: CD4+ T cells from PBMCs. This receptor was taken from a human donor in good health. The chain employs TRBV28 and TRBJ1-1, with D uncertain. As DNA, the CDR3 is TGTGCCAGCAGTTTTATGTTGACTGAAGCTTTCTTT. Translated: CASSFMLTEAFF.